This passage covers 11 T cell receptor beta chains from one sample sequenced in a study of T cells in Graves' hyperthyroidism and ophthalmopathy. Amplification targeted TCR beta CDR3 regions from RNA transcripts. Carried out on the TCR CDR3, a first-round RT-PCR used the HTBI primer set. Using its own MiXCR run on the multiplex PCR reads, TCRdb lists one record per CDR3 protein. Of about 600,000 distinct CDR3 sequences in the sample, approximately 15% were seen once. Sequenced material: blood. These receptors all stem from a woman in her 40s with Graves' ophthalmopathy.

This clonotype was seen only a few times. The J gene is TRBJ1-4, the V gene TRBV7-8, with D possibly TRBD1 on 6 matching bases. V was trimmed by 0 bases and J by 7 bases, leaving 15 bases between them. Germline CDR1 and CDR2: SGHVS and FQNEAQ. The CDR3 has 16 residues. CDR3 amino acids: CASSLALGGRSEKLFF. CDR3 nucleotide sequence: TGTGCCAGCAGCTTAGCGCTCGGGGGGCGTAGTGAAAAACTGTTTTTT. Full variable domain (rest looked up from reference TRBV7-8 and TRBJ1-4): GAGVSQSPRYKVAKRGQDVALRCDPISGHVSLFWYQQALGQGPEFLTYFQNEAQLDKSGLPSDRFFAERPEGSVSTLKIQRTQQEDSAVYLCASSLALGGRSEKLFFGSGTQLSVL.

The chain links TRBV4-1 to TRBJ2-6; D might be TRBD2 (5 bases). Trimming removed 4 bases from V and 1 base from J, with 14 bases in between. The CDR3 totals 17 residues. CDR1 is MGHRA, CDR2 YSYEKL, per germline. The CDR3 sequence: CASSPDWRSSGANVLTF. CDR3 sequence (DNA): TGCGCCAGCAGCCCCGATTGGAGGTCATCTGGGGCCAACGTCCTGACTTTC.

There are a few counts of this clonotype. This chain uses TRBV7-9 with TRBJ1-4; the D is unclear. Germline V lookup: CDR1 SEHNR, CDR2 FQNEAQ (reference sequence). The length of the CDR3 is 16 residues. The germline V and J ends were trimmed by 5 bases and 8 bases, with 21 bases remaining between them. In DNA form, the CDR3 reads TGTGCCAGCAGCCCTTCCTCCGGTGGTGGGCGGGAAAAACTGTTTTTT. Encoded protein: CASSPSSGGGREKLFF.

This clonotype was counted ten times or more. The V gene is TRBV20-1, the J gene TRBJ2-7; no clear D. The CDR3 sequence is 13 residues long. V lost 3 bases, J lost 2 bases, and 11 bases lay in between. Per the germline V gene, CDR1 is DFQATT and CDR2 is SNEGSKA (reference sequence). For the CDR3, the DNA is TGCAGTGCTAGGGGCGTCGGAGCCTACGAGCAGTACTTC. It codes for CSARGVGAYEQYF.

In regard to this clonotype: A much larger clone differs by one base, so this may be a read error. The rearrangement joins TRBV5-5 to TRBJ2-1; D could derive from TRBD1 or TRBD2 (5 bases each). The DNA end is more similar to TRBJ2-7, so the J call may be wrong. This CDR3 spans 15 amino acids. Per germline, CDR1 SGHKS and CDR2 YYEKEE (reference sequence). CDR3 residues: CASRFGDRELNEQYF. Written as DNA, the CDR3 is TGTGCCAGCAGGTTTGGGGACCGAGAGCTCAATGAGCAGTACTTC.

This clonotype was seen only a few times. The gene calls are TRBV5-4 and TRBJ2-7; D is perhaps TRBD1 or TRBD2 (5 bases each). V gave up 7 bases and J gave up 1 base, with 15 bases separating them. The CDR3 spans 14 residues. Germline V gene lookup returns CDR1 SGHNT and CDR2 YYREEE (reference sequence). The CDR3 loop reads CASGLTEGSYEQYF. The CDR3 coding sequence is TGTGCCAGCGGACTGACTGAGGGGTCCTACGAGCAGTACTTC. Complete variable domain (other parts from reference TRBV5-4 and TRBJ2-7): ETGVTQSPTHLIKTRGQQVTLRCSSQSGHNTVSWYQQALGQGPQFIFQYYREEENGRGNFPPRFSGLQFPNYSSELNVNALELDDSALYLCASGLTEGSYEQYFGPGTRLTVT.

This clonotype was detected only a few times. The chain is built from TRBV24-1 and TRBJ2-2; D not resolved. CDR3 length equals 14 residues. CDR1 and CDR2 from the germline V gene are KGHDR and SFDVKD. The ends were cut back, 4 bases at V and 6 bases at J, with 11 bases in the middle. Here the CDR3 DNA reads TGTGCCACCAGTGAGATAGCTGGCGCCGGGGAGCTGTTTTTT. Protein sequence: CATSEIAGAGELFF.

At least ten counts were recorded for this clonotype. The V gene is TRBV28, the J gene TRBJ1-1; TRBD1 might be the D (5 bases). CDR1 is MDHEN, CDR2 SYDVKM, per germline. This CDR3 is 12 amino acids long. Between the trimmed V and J ends, which lost 7 bases and 4 bases, there was a span of 10 bases. The CDR3 sequence: CASKEGLTEAFF. Written as DNA, the CDR3 is TGTGCCAGCAAGGAGGGGCTCACTGAAGCTTTCTTT.

This clonotype was observed at least ten times. The J gene is TRBJ2-3, the V gene TRBV6-1; tentative D call: TRBD1 (6 bases). Deletions cut 6 bases from V and 1 base from J, with 14 bases between. CDR1 is MNHNS and CDR2 is SASEGT in the germline V gene. The CDR3 is 15 amino acids. The CDR3 DNA reads TGTGCCAGCAGGCAAGGGGGATGGCGCACAGATACGCAGTATTTT. Translating it yields CASRQGGWRTDTQYF.

This clonotype was seen at least ten times. This sequence joins TRBV5-1 and TRBJ2-3; D perhaps matches TRBD2 (5 bases). Germline CDR1 and CDR2: SGHRS and YFSETQ. V lost 2 bases and J 1 base, leaving 17 bases between the germline ends. The CDR3 covers 17 residues. The chain's CDR3 is CASSFGLVPRGTDTQYF. Here the CDR3 DNA reads TGCGCCAGCAGCTTCGGACTCGTTCCACGAGGCACAGATACGCAGTATTTT. Full variable domain (missing parts from reference TRBV5-1 and TRBJ2-3): KAGVTQTPRYLIKTRGQQVTLSCSPISGHRSVSWYQQTPGQGLQFLFEYFSETQRNKGNFPGRFSGRQFSNSRSEMNVSTLELGDSALYLCASSFGLVPRGTDTQYFGPGTRLTVL.

The table lists this clonotype with a few counts. The chain couples TRBV4-1 to TRBJ2-7; D not certain. Deletions cut 1 base from V and 0 bases from J, with 13 bases between. Germline V lookup: CDR1 MGHRA, CDR2 YSYEKL. The CDR3 contains 16 residues. The CDR3 sequence: CASSQATPDVSYEQYF. The CDR3 DNA reads TGCGCCAGCAGCCAAGCTACCCCGGACGTCTCCTACGAGCAGTACTTC.